The clone carrying this T cell receptor beta chain was picked up many times. TCR beta CDR3 regions were amplified from RNA transcripts. First-round RT-PCR with HTBI primers amplified the TCR CDR3 region. A single record per CDR3 protein comes from TCRdb applying MiXCR to the multiplex PCR reads. Among about half a million distinct CDR3 sequences listed, 15% to 20% were seen once. The V gene lost 4 bases and the J gene lost 5 bases, with 11 bases spanning the gap. The CDR3 covers 13 residues. CDR1 is LGHNA, CDR2 YSLEER, per germline. The record originates from a study of T cells in Graves' hyperthyroidism and ophthalmopathy. Diagnoses were made from clinical symptoms, serum measures (thyroxine and TRAb), thyroid ultrasound and orbital computed tomography.

Input material: blood. The receptor comes from a woman aged 25 to 45 with Graves' ophthalmopathy. This chain connects TRBV4-3 to TRBJ1-2; D is uncertain. CDR3 loop: CASSPLDGYGYTF. The CDR3 coding sequence is TGCGCCAGCAGCCCCTTGGACGGGTATGGCTACACCTTC.